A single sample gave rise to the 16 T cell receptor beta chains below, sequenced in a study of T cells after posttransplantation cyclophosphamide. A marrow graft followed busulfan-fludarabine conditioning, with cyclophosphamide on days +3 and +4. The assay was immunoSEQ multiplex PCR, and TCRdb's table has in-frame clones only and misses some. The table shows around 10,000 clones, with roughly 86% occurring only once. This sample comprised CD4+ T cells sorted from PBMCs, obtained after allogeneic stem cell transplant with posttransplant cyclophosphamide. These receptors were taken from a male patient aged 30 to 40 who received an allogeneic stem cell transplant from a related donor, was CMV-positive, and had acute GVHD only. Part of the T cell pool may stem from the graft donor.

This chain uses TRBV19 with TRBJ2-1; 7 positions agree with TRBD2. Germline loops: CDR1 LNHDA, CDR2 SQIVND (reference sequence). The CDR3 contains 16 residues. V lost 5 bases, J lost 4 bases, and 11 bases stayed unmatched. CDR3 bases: TGTGCCAGTAGTTTGGGGGGGAGTCCGCGGTACAATGAGCAGTTCTTC. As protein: CASSLGGSPRYNEQFF. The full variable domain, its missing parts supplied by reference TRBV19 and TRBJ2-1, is DGGITQSPKYLFRKEGQNVTLSCEQNLNHDAMYWYRQDPGQGLRLIYYSQIVNDFQKGDIAEGYSVSREKKESFPLTVTSAQKNPTAFYLCASSLGGSPRYNEQFFGPGTRLTVL.

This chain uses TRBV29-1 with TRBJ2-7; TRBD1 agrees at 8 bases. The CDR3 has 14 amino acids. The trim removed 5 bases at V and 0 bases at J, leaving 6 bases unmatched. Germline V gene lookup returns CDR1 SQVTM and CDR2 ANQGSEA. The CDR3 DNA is TGCAGCGTTATTCGTCAGGGGGCCTCCTACGAGCAGTACTTC. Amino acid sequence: CSVIRQGASYEQYF.

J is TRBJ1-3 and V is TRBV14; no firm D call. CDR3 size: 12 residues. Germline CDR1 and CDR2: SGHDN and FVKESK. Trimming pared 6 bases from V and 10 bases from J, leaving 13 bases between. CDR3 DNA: TGTGCCAGCAGTACCCTGGGAGATACCATATATTTT. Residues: CASSTLGDTIYF.

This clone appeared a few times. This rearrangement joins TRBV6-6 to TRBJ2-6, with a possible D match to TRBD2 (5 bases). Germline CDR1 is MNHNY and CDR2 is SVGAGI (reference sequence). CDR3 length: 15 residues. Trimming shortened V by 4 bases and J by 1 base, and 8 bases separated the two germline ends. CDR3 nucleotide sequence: TGTGCCAGCAGTTCGACGGGGTCTGGGGCCAACGTCCTGACTTTC. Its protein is CASSSTGSGANVLTF.

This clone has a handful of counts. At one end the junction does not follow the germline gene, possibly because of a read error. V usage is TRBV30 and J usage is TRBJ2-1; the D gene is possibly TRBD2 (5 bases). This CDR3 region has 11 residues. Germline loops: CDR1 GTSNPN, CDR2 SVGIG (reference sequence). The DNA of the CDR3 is TGTGCCTGGAGTGTGGGCTCCCCGGGAATCTTC. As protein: CAWSVGSPGIF.

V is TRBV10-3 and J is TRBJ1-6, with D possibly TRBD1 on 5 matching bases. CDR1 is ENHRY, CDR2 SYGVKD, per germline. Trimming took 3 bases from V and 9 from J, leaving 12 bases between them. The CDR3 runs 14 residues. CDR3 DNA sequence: TGTGCCATCAGTGAATACGACGGGGGTTCACCCCTCCACTTT. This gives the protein CAISEYDGGSPLHF.

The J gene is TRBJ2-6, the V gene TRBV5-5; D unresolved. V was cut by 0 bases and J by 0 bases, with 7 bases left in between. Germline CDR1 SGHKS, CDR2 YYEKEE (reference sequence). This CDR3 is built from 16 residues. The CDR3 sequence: CASSLERSSGANVLTF. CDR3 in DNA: TGTGCCAGCAGCTTGGAACGGTCCTCTGGGGCCAACGTCCTGACTTTC.

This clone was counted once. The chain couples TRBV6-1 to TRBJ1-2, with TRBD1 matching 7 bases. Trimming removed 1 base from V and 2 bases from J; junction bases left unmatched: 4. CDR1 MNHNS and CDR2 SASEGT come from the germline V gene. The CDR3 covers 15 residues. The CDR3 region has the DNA TGTGCCAGCAGTGAAGAGGGGGCCGGGAACTATGGCTACACCTTC. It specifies CASSEEGAGNYGYTF.

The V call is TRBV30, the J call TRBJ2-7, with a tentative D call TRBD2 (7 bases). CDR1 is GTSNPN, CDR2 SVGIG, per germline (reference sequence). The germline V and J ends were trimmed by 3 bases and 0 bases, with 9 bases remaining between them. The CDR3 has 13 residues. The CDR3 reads CAWSGGPSYEQYF. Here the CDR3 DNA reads TGTGCCTGGAGCGGGGGGCCCTCCTACGAGCAGTACTTC.

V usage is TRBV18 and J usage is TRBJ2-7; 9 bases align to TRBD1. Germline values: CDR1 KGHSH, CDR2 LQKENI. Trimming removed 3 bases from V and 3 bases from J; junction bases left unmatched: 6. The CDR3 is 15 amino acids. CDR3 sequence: CASSPGTGSVYEQYF. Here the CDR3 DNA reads TGTGCCAGCTCACCCGGGACAGGGAGCGTCTACGAGCAGTACTTC.

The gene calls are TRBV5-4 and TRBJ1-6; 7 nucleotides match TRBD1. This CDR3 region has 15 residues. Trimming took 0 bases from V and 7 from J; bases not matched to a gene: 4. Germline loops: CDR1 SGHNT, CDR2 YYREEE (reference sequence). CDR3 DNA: TGTGCCAGCAGCTTGGTAACAGGGGCGAATTCACCCCTCCACTTT. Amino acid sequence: CASSLVTGANSPLHF.

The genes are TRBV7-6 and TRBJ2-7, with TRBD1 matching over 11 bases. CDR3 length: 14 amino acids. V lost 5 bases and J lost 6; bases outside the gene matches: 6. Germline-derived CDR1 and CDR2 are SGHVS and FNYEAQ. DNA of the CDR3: TGTGCCAGCAGCCGCGGACAGGGGGCGGGCGAGCAGTACTTC. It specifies CASSRGQGAGEQYF.

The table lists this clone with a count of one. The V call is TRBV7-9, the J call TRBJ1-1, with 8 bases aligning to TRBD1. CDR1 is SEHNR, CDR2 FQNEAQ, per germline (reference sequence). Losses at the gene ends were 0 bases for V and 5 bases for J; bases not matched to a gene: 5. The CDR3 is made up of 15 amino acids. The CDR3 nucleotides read TGTGCCAGCAGCTTAGCGCAGGGGGCTGGTACTGAAGCTTTCTTT. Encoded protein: CASSLAQGAGTEAFF. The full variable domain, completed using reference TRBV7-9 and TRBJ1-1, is DTGVSQNPRHKITKRGQNVTFRCDPISEHNRLYWYRQTLGQGPEFLTYFQNEAQLEKSRLLSDRFSAERPKGSFSTLEIQRTEQGDSAMYLCASSLAQGAGTEAFFGQGTRLTVV.

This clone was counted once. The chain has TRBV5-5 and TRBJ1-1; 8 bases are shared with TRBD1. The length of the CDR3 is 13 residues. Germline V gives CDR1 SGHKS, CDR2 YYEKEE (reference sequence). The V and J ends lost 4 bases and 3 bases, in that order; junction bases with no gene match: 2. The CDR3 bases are TGTGCCAGCAGCATGACAGGGGACACTGAAGCTTTCTTT. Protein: CASSMTGDTEAFF.

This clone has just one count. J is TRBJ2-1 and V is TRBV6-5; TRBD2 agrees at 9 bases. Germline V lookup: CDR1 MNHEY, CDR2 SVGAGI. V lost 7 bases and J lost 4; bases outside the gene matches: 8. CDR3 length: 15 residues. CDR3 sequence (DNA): TGTGCCAGCAATACAGCGGGGGGCGGGTACAATGAGCAGTTCTTC. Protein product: CASNTAGGGYNEQFF.

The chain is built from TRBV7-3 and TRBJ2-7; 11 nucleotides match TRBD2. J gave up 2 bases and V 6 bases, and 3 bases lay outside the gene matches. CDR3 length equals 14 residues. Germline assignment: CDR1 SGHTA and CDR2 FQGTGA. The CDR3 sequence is CASSPSGGPYEQYF. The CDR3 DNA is TGTGCCAGCAGTCCTAGCGGGGGGCCCTACGAGCAGTACTTC.